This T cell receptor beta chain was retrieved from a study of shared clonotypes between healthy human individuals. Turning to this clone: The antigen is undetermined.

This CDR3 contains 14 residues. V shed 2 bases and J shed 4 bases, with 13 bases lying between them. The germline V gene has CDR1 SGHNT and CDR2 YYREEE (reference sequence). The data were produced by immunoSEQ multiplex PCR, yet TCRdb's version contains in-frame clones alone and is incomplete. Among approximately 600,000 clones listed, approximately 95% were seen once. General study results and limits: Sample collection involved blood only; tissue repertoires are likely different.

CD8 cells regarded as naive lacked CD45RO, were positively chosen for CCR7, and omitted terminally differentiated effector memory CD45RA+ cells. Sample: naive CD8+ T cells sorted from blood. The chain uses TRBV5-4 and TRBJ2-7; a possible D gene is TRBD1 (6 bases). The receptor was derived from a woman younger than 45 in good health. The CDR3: CASSFGTIGYEQYF. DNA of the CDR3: TGTGCCAGCAGCTTCGGGACAATTGGGTACGAGCAGTACTTC.